This T cell receptor beta chain was retrieved from a study of regulatory T cells in long-lasting Graves disease. Looking at the study overall: Patients with persistent Graves' disease had over 5 years of antithyroid drugs and persistent TSH receptor antibodies. Study observations and caveats: The study found persistent patients shared more public clonotypes (about 3,000) than new patients (around 1,000). Among samples with persistent disease, TRBV28, TRBJ1-2 and TRBJ2-5 were favored.

Points on this clonotype: No antigen is known for it. Just one base apart from a much larger clone, this may be a read error.

Stated time point: persistent/refractory GD, antithyroid drugs over 5 years with positive TRAb. Extracted RNA from PBMCs served as the source of the TCR library. A volume of around 9.9 milliliters of peripheral blood was collected in EDTA tubes. Germline CDR1 and CDR2: MDHEN and SYDVKM. The CDR3 sequence is 15 residues long. Arm-PCR of CDR3 regions and iRepertoire HTBI primers were the basis on which TCR beta libraries were built. TCRdb ran MiXCR on the multiplex PCR reads and lists one entry per CDR3 protein. The repertoire holds 400,000 or so distinct CDR3 sequences, with 23% as singletons. The chain uses TRBV28 and TRBJ1-1, with TRBD1 matching 11 bases. This TCR came from a female donor with Graves disease. Sequenced here: peripheral blood mononuclear cells (PBMCs), sampled when the disease was refractory, from a patient treated with antithyroid drugs. In nucleotides, the CDR3 is TGTGCCGGCAGGAAGGGACAGGGGGTTGACACTGAAGCTTTCTTT. It translates to CAGRKGQGVDTEAFF.